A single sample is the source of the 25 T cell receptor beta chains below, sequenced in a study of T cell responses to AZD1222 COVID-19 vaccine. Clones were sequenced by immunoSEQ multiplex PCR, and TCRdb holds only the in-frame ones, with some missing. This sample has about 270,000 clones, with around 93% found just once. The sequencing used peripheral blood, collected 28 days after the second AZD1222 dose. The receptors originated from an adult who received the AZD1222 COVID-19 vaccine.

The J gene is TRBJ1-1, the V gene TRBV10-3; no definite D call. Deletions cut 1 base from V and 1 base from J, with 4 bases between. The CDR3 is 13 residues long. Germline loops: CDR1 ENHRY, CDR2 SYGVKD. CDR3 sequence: CAISEWGNTEAFF. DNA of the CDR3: TGTGCCATCAGTGAGTGGGGGAACACTGAAGCTTTCTTT.

The CDR3 reads CASSIGTLIYNEQFF. CDR3 DNA sequence: TGTGCCAGTAGTATCGGGACTCTTATCTACAATGAGCAGTTCTTC. This chain links TRBV19 with TRBJ2-1, with TRBD2 as a possible D gene (6 bases). CDR3 size: 15 residues. V shed 3 bases and J shed 3 bases, with 12 bases lying between them. Germline-derived CDR1 and CDR2 are LNHDA and SQIVND (reference sequence).

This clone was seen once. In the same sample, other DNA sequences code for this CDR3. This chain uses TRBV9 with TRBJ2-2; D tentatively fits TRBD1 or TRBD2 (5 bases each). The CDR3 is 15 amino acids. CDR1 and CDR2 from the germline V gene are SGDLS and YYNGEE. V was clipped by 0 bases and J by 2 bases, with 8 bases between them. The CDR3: CASSVGGSNTGELFF. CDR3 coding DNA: TGTGCCAGCAGCGTAGGGGGGAGTAACACCGGGGAGCTGTTTTTT.

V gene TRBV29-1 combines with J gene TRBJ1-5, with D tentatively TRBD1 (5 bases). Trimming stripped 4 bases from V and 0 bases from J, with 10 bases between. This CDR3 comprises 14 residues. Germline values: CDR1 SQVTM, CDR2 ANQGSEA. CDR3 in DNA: TGCAGCGTTGTGGAGGGGACTAGCAATCAGCCCCAGCATTTT. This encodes CSVVEGTSNQPQHF.

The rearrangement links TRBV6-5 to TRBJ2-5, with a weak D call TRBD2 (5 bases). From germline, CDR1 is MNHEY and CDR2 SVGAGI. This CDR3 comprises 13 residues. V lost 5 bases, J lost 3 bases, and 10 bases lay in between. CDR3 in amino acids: CASSRTGKETQYF. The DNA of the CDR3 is TGTGCCAGCAGTCGGACTGGCAAAGAGACCCAGTACTTC.

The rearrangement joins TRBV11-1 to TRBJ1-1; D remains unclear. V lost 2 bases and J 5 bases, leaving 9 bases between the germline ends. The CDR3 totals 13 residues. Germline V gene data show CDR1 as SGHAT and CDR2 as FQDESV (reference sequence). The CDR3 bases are TGTGCCAGCAGCTTACCGCGGGCTACTGAAGCTTTCTTT. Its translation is CASSLPRATEAFF.

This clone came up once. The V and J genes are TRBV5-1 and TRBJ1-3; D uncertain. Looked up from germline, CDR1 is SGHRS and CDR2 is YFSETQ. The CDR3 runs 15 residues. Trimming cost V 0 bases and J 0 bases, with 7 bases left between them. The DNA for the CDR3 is TGCGCCAGCAGCTTGGACACCAGCTCTGGAAACACCATATATTTT. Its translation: CASSLDTSSGNTIYF.

This chain's CDR3 is CASSGGSWTDTQYF. The CDR3 region has the DNA TGTGCCAGCAGCGGTGGGTCTTGGACAGATACGCAGTATTTT. The chain combines TRBV28 with TRBJ2-3; unclear D gene. The germline gives CDR1 MDHEN, CDR2 SYDVKM. With 6 bases removed from V and 3 bases from J, the gap between germline ends came to 13 bases. The CDR3 covers 14 residues.

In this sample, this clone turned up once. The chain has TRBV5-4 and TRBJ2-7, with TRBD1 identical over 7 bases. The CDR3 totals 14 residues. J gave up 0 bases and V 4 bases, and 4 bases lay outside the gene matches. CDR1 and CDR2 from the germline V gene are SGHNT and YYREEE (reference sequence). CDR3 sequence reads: CASSQDRFSYEQYF. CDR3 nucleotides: TGTGCCAGCAGCCAGGACAGGTTCTCCTACGAGCAGTACTTC. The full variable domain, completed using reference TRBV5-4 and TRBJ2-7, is ETGVTQSPTHLIKTRGQQVTLRCSSQSGHNTVSWYQQALGQGPQFIFQYYREEENGRGNFPPRFSGLQFPNYSSELNVNALELDDSALYLCASSQDRFSYEQYFGPGTRLTVT.

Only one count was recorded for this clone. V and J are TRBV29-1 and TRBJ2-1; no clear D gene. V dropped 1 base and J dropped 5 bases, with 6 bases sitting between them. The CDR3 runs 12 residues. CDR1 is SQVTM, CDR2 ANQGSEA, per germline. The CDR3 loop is CSVEAKHNEQFF. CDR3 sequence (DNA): TGCAGCGTTGAAGCCAAACACAATGAGCAGTTCTTC.

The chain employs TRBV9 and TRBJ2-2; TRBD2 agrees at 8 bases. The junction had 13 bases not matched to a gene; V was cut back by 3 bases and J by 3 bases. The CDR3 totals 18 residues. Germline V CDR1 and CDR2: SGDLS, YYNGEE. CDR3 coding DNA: TGTGCCAGCAGCGGAGGTGCGGGCGGGAGGATTGACACCGGGGAGCTGTTTTTT. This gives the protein CASSGGAGGRIDTGELFF.

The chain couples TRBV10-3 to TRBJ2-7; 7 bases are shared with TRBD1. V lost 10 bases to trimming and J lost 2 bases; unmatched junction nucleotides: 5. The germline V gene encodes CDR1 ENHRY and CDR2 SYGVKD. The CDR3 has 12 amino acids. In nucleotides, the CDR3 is TGTGCCACTCAAGGGGGCCCCTACGAGCAGTACTTC. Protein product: CATQGGPYEQYF.

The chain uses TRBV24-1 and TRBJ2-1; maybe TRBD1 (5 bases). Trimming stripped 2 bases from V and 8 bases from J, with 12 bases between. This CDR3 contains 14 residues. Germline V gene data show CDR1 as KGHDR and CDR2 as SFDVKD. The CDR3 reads CATSDWGQNYEQFF. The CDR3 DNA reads TGTGCCACCAGTGATTGGGGCCAAAACTATGAGCAGTTCTTC.

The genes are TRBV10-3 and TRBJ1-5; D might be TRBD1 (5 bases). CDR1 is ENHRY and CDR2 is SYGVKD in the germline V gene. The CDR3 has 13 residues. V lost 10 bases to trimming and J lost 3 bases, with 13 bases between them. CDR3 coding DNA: TGTGCCACGACCGGGACGAACAATCAGCCCCAGCATTTT. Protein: CATTGTNNQPQHF.

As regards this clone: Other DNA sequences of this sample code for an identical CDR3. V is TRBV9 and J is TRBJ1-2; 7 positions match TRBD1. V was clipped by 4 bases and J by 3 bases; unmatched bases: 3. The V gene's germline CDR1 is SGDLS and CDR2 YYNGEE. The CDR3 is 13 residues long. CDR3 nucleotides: TGTGCCAGCAGCCCCGGGACAGACTATGGCTACACCTTC. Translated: CASSPGTDYGYTF.

Here the CDR3 DNA reads TGTGCCAGCAGTGAGGACAGAGTCAATCAGCCCCAGCATTTT. The encoded protein is CASSEDRVNQPQHF. The V call is TRBV2, the J call TRBJ1-5; weak D call: TRBD1 (6 bases). CDR3 length: 14 amino acids. V was trimmed by 3 bases and J by 3 bases, leaving 9 bases between them. Per germline, CDR1 SNHLY and CDR2 FYNNEI.

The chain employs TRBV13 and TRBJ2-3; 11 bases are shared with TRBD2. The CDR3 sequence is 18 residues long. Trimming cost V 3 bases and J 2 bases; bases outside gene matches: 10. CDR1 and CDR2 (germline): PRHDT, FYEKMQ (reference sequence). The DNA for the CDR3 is TGTGCCAGCAGCTTCGTAGCGGGGGGGCGGAGTGTCACAGATACGCAGTATTTT. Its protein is CASSFVAGGRSVTDTQYF.

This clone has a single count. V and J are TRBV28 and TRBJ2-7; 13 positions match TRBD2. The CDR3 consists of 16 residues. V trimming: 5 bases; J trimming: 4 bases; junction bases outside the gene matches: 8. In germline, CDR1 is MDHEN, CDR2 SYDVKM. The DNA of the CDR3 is TGTGCCAGCAGTACCTCTGGGACTAGCGGGATATACGAGCAGTACTTC. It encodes CASSTSGTSGIYEQYF.

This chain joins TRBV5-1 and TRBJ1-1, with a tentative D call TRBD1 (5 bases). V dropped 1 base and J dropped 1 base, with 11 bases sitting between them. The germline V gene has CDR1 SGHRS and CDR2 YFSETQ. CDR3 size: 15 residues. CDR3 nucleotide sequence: TGCGCCAGCAGCTTGTACGGGGGTAGGAACACTGAAGCTTTCTTT. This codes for CASSLYGGRNTEAFF.

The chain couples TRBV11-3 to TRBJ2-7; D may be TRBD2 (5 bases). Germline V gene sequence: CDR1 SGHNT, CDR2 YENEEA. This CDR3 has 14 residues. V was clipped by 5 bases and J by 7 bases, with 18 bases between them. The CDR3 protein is CASSQPVSSGEQYF. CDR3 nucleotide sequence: TGTGCCAGCAGCCAACCAGTTTCTTCGGGGGAGCAGTACTTC.

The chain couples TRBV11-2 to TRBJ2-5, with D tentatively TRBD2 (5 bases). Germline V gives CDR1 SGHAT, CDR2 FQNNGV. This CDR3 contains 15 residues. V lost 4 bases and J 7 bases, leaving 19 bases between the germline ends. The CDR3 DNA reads TGTGCCAGCAGCTCAGGACCGGGGTTGAGTGTGACCCAGTACTTC. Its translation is CASSSGPGLSVTQYF.

CDR3 nucleotide sequence: TGTGCCAGCACACGCGACAGGGGGGCTGAAGCTTTCTTT. Its translation: CASTRDRGAEAFF. J is TRBJ1-1 and V is TRBV12-3 or TRBV12-4; 9 bases are a match to TRBD1. With V trimmed by 7 bases and J by 6 bases, 6 bases remained unmatched. The CDR3 is made up of 13 amino acids.

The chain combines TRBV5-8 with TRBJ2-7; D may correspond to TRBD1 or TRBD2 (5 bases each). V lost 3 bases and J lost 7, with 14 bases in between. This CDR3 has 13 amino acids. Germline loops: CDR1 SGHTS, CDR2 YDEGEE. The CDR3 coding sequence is TGTGCCAGCAGCTACCGGACAAGAGGGGAGCAGTACTTC. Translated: CASSYRTRGEQYF.

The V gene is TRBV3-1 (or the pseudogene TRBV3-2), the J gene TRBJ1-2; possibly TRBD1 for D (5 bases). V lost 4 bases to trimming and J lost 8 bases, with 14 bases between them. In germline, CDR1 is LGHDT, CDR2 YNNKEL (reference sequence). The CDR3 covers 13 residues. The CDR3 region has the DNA TGTGCCAGCAGCCCGAGGGGAGCGACAGGCTACACCTTC. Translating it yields CASSPRGATGYTF.

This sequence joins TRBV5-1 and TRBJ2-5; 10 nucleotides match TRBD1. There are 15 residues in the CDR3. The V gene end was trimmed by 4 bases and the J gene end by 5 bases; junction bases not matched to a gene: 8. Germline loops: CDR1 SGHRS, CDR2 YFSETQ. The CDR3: CASSHGTGEMETQYF. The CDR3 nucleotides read TGCGCCAGCAGCCACGGGACAGGGGAGATGGAGACCCAGTACTTC.